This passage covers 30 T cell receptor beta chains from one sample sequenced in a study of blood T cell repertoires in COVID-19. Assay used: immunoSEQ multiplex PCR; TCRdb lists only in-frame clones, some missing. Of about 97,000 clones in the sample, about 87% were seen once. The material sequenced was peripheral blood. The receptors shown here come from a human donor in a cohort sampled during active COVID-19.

The CDR3 nucleotides are TGTGCCAGCAGTTTGACCCCCGGAGGGAACATTCAGTACTTC. Translated, it gives CASSLTPGGNIQYF. This chain connects TRBV28 to TRBJ2-4, with D possibly TRBD2 on 6 matching bases. Germline assignment: CDR1 MDHEN and CDR2 SYDVKM. V lost 3 bases to trimming and J lost 7 bases, with 13 bases between them. This CDR3 has 14 residues.

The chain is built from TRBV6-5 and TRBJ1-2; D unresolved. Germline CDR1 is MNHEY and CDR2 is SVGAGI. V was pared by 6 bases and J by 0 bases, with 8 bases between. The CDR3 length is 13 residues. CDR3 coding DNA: TGTGCCAGCAGCCGCGGATCTAACTATGGCTACACCTTC. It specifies CASSRGSNYGYTF.

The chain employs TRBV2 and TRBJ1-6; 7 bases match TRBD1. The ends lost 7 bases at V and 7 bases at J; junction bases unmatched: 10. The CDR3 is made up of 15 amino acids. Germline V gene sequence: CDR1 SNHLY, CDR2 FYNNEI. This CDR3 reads CASILGTARNSPLHF. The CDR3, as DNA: TGTGCCAGCATCCTTGGGACAGCGCGCAATTCACCCCTCCACTTT.

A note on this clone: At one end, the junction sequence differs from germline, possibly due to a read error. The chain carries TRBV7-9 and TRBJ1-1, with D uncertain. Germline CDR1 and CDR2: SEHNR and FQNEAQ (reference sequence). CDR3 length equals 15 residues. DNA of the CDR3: TGTGCCAGCAGCTTAGATTTGGCAGTGAAAACTGAAGCTTTCTTT. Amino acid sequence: CASSLDLAVKTEAFF. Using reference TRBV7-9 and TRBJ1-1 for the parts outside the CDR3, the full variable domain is DTGVSQNPRHKITKRGQNVTFRCDPISEHNRLYWYRQTLGQGPEFLTYFQNEAQLEKSRLLSDRFSAERPKGSFSTLEIQRTEQGDSAMYLCASSLDLAVKTEAFFGQGTRLTVV.

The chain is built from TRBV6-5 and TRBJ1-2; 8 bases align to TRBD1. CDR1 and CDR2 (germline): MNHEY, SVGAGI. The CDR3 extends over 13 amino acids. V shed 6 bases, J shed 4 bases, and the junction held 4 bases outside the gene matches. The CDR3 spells CASRPTGGYGYTF. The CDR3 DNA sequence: TGTGCCAGCAGACCAACAGGGGGCTATGGCTACACCTTC.

In DNA, the CDR3 is TGTGCCAGCAGTCCACAGTCCGGGGAGAGAAAACTGTTTTTT. Its protein is CASSPQSGERKLFF. The chain recombines TRBV3-1 (or the pseudogene TRBV3-2) with TRBJ1-4, with D hard to call. Trimming left V 6 bases short and J 10 bases short, with 18 bases between. The germline V gene has CDR1 LGHDT and CDR2 YNNKEL (reference sequence). This CDR3 is 14 amino acids long.

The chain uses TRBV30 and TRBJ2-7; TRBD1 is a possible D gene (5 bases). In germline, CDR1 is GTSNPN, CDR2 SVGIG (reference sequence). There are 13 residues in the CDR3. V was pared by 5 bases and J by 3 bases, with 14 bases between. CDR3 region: CAWGQGVRYEQYF. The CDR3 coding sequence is TGTGCCTGGGGCCAAGGGGTCCGCTACGAGCAGTACTTC. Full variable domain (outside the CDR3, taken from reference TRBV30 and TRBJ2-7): SQTIHQWPATLVQPVGSPLSLECTVEGTSNPNLYWYRQAAGRGLQLLFYSVGIGQISSEVPQNLSASRPQDRQFILSSKKLLLSDSGFYLCAWGQGVRYEQYFGPGTRLTVT.

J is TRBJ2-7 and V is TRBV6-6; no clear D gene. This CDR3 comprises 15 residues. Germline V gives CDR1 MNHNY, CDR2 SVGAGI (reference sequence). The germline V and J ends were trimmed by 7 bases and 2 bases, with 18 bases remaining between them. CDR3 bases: TGTGCCAGCACCGACGATCTATCTAGAACCTACGAGCAGTACTTC. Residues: CASTDDLSRTYEQYF.

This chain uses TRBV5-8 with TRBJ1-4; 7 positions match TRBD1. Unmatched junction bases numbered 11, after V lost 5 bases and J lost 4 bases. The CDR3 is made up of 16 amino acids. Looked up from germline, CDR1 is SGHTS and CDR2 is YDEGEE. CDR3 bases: TGTGCCAGCAGACTACCCGGGACAGCATATAATGAAAAACTGTTTTTT. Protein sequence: CASRLPGTAYNEKLFF.

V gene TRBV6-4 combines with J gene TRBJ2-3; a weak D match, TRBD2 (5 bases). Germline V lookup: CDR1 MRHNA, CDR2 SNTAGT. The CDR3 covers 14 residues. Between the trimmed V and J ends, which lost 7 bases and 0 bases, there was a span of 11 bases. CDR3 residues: CASKEDWSTDTQYF. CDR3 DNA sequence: TGTGCCAGCAAGGAGGACTGGAGCACAGATACGCAGTATTTT.

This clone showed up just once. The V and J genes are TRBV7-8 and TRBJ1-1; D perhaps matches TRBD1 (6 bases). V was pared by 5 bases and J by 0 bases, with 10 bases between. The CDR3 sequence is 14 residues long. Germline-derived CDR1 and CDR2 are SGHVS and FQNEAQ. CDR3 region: CASSARTVNTEAFF. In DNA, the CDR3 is TGTGCCAGCAGCGCGCGGACAGTGAACACTGAAGCTTTCTTT. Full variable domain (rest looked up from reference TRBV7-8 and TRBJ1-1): GAGVSQSPRYKVAKRGQDVALRCDPISGHVSLFWYQQALGQGPEFLTYFQNEAQLDKSGLPSDRFFAERPEGSVSTLKIQRTQQEDSAVYLCASSARTVNTEAFFGQGTRLTVV.

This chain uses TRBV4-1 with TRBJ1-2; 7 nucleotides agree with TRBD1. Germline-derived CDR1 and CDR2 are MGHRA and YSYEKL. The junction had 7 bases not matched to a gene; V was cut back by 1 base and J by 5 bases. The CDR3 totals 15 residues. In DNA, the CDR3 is TGCGCCAGCAGCCAAGGGGGACAGATCATGTATGGCTACACCTTC. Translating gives CASSQGGQIMYGYTF.

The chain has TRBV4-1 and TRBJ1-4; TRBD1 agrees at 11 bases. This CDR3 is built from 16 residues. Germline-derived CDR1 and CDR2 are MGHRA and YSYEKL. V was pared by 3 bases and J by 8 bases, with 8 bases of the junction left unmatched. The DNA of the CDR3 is TGCGCCAGCAGCCATGGTCCTCGGGACAGGGGGGAAAAACTGTTTTTT. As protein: CASSHGPRDRGEKLFF.

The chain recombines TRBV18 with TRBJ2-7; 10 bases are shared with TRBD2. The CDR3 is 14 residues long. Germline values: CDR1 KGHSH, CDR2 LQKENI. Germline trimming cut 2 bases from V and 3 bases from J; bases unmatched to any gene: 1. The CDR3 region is CASSPTSGVYEQYF. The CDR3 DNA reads TGTGCCAGCTCACCAACTAGCGGGGTCTACGAGCAGTACTTC. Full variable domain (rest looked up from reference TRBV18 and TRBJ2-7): NAGVMQNPRHLVRRRGQEARLRCSPMKGHSHVYWYRQLPEEGLKFMVYLQKENIIDESGMPKERFSAEFPKEGPSILRIQQVVRGDSAAYFCASSPTSGVYEQYFGPGTRLTVT.

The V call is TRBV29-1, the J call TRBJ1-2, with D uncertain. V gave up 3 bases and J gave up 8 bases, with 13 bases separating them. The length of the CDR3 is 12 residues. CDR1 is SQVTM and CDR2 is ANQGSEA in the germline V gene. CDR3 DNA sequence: TGCAGCGTTGATCTGAGCGTTGGCGGCTACACCTTC. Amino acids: CSVDLSVGGYTF.

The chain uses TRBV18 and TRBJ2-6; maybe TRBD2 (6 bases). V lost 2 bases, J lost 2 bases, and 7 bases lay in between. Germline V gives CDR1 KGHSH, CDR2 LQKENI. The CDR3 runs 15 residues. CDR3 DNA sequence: TGTGCCAGCTCACCAGAGCGGGCTGGGGCCAACGTCCTGACTTTC. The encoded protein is CASSPERAGANVLTF.

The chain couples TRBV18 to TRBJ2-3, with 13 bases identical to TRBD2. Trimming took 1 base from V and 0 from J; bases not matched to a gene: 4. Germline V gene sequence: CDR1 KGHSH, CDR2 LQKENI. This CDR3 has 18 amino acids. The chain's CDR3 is CASSPRRLAGGSTDTQYF. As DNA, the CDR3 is TGTGCCAGCTCACCACGAAGACTAGCGGGGGGAAGCACAGATACGCAGTATTTT.

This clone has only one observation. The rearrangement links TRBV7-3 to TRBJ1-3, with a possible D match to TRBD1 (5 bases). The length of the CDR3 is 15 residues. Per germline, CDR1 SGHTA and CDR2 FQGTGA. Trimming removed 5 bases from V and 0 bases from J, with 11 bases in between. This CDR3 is CASSLDSASGNTIYF. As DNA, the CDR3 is TGTGCCAGCAGCCTCGACAGCGCCTCTGGAAACACCATATATTTT.

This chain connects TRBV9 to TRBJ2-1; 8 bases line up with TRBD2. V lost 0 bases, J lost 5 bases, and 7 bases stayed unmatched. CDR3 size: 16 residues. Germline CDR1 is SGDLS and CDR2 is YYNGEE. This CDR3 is CASSVGVGLVHNEQFF. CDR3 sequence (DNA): TGTGCCAGCAGCGTAGGGGTGGGACTAGTCCACAATGAGCAGTTCTTC.

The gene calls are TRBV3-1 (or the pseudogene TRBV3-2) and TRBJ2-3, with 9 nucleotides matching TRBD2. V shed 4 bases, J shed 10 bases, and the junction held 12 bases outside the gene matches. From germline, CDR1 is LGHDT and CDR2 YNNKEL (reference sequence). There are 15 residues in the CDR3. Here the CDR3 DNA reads TGTGCCAGCAGCCCGGGACTAGCTAACAGGGCTGCGCAGTATTTT. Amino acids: CASSPGLANRAAQYF.

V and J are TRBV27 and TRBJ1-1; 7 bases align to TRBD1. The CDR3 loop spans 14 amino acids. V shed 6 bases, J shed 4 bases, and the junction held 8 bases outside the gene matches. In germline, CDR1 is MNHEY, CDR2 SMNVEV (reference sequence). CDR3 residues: CASRRQGSGTEAFF. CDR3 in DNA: TGTGCCAGCAGACGACAGGGCTCCGGCACTGAAGCTTTCTTT.

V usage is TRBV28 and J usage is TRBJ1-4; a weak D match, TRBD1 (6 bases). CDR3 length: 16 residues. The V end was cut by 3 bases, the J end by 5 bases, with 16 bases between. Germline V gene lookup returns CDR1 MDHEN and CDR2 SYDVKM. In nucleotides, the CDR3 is TGTGCCAGCAGTTTCGGGTACAGGGAAGAGAATGAAAAACTGTTTTTT. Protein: CASSFGYREENEKLFF.

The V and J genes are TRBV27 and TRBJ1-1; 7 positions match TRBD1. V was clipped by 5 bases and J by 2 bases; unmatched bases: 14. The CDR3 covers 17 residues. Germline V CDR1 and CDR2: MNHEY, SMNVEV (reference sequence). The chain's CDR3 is CASSRQTGIRINTEAFF. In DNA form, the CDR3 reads TGTGCCAGCAGTCGACAGACAGGGATTAGGATAAACACTGAAGCTTTCTTT.

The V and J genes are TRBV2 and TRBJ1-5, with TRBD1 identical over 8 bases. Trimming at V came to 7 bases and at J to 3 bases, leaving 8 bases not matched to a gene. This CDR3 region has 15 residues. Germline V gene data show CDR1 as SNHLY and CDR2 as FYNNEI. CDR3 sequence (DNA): TGTGCCAGCACCGTGGACAGGGCAATCAATCAGCCCCAGCATTTT. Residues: CASTVDRAINQPQHF.

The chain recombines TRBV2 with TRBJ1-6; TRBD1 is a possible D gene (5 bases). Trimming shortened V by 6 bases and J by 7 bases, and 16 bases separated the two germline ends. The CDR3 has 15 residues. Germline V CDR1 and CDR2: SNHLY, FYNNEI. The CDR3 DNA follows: TGTGCCAGCAGCCGGAGGGGACCCGCCAATTCACCCCTCCACTTT. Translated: CASSRRGPANSPLHF.

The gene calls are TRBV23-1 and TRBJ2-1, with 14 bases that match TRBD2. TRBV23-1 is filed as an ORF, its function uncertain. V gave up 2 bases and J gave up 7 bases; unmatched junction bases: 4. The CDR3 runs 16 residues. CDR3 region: CASSQKGLAGANEQFF. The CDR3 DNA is TGCGCCAGCAGTCAAAAGGGACTAGCGGGAGCTAATGAGCAGTTCTTC.

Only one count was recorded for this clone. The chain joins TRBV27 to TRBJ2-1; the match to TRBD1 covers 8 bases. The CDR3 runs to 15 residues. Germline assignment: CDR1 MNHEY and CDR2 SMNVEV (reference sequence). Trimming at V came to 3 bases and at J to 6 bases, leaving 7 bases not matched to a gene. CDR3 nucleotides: TGTGCCAGCAGTTTTATCGGGACAGGCGCCAATGAGCAGTTCTTC. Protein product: CASSFIGTGANEQFF.

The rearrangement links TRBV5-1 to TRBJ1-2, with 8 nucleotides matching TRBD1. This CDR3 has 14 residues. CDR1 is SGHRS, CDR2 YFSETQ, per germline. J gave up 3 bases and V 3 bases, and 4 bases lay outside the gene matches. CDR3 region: CASSSGTGDYGYTF. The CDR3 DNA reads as TGCGCCAGCAGCTCGGGGACAGGTGACTATGGCTACACCTTC. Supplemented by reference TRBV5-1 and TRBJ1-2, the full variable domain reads KAGVTQTPRYLIKTRGQQVTLSCSPISGHRSVSWYQQTPGQGLQFLFEYFSETQRNKGNFPGRFSGRQFSNSRSEMNVSTLELGDSALYLCASSSGTGDYGYTFGSGTRLTVV.

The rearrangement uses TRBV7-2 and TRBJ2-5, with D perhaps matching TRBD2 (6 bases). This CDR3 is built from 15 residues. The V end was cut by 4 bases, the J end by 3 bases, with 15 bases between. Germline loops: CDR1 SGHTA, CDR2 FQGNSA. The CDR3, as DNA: TGTGCCAGCAGCTCCGTCGGGCTAGCGAAAGAGACCCAGTACTTC. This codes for CASSSVGLAKETQYF. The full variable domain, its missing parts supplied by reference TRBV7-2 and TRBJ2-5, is GAGVSQSPSNKVTEKGKDVELRCDPISGHTALYWYRQSLGQGLEFLIYFQGNSAPDKSGLPSDRFSAERTGGSVSTLTIQRTQQEDSAVYLCASSSVGLAKETQYFGPGTRLLVL.

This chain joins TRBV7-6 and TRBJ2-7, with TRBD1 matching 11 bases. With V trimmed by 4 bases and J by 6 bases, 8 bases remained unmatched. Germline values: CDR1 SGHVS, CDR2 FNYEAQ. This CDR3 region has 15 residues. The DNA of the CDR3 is TGTGCCAGCAGCTCGGGGTTTGGGACAGGGGGCGAGCAGTACTTC. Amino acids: CASSSGFGTGGEQYF.